This T cell receptor (beta chain) was recovered during a study of blood T cell repertoires in COVID-19. After removal of 5 bases from V and 0 bases from J, the junction contained 7 bases not matched to a gene. Looked up from germline, CDR1 is MNHEY and CDR2 is SMNVEV (reference sequence). This CDR3 is built from 16 residues. Libraries were prepared by immunoSEQ multiplex PCR; TCRdb keeps only in-frame clonotypes and omits some of them. The data contain under 300,000 clones, about 90% of them singletons. The chain is built from TRBV27 and TRBJ2-1, with 7 bases fitting TRBD2. The source of this sequence is a man aged 60 to 69 with acute or convalescent COVID-19. Sequenced: peripheral blood. CDR3 bases: TGTGCCAGCAGTCCCTCTAGCGGTAGCTCCTACAATGAGCAGTTCTTC. Translated: CASSPSSGSSYNEQFF.